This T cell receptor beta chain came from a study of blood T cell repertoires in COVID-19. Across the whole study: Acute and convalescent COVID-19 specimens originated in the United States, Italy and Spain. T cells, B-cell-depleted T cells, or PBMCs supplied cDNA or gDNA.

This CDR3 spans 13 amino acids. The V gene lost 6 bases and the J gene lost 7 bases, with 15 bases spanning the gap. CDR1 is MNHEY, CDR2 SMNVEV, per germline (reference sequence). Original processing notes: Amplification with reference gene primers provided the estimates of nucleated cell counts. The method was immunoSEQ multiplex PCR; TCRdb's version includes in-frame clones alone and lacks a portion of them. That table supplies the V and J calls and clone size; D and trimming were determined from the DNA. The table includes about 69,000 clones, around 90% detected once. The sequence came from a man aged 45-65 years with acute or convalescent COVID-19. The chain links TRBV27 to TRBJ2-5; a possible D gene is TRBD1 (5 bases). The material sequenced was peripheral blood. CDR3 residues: CASSPPGRLTQYF. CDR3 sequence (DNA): TGTGCCAGCAGCCCACCAGGGCGATTGACCCAGTACTTC.